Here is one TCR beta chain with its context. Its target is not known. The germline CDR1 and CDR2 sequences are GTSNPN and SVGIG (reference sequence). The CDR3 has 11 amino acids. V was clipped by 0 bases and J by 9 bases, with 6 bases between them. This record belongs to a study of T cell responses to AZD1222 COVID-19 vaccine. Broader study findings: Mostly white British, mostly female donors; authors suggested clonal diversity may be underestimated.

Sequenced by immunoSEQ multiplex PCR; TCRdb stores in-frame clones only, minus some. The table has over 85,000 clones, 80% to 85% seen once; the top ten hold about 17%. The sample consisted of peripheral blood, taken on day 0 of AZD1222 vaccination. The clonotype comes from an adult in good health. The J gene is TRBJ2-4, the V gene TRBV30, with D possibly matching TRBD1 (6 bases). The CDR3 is CAWSVRGIQYF. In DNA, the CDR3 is TGTGCCTGGAGTGTCAGGGGCATTCAGTACTTC.